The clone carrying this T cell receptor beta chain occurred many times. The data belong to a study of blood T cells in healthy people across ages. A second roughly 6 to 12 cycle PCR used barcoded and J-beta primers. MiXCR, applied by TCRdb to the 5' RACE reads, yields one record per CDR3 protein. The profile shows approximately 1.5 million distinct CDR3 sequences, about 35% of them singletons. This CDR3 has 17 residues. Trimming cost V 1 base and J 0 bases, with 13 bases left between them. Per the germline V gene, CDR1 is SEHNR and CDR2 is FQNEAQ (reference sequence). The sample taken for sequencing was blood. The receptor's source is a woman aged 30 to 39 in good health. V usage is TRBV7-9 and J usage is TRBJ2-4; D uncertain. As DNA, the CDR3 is TGTGCCAGCAGCTTAGGATCAGCCGTAATAGCCAAAAACATTCAGTACTTC. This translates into CASSLGSAVIAKNIQYF.